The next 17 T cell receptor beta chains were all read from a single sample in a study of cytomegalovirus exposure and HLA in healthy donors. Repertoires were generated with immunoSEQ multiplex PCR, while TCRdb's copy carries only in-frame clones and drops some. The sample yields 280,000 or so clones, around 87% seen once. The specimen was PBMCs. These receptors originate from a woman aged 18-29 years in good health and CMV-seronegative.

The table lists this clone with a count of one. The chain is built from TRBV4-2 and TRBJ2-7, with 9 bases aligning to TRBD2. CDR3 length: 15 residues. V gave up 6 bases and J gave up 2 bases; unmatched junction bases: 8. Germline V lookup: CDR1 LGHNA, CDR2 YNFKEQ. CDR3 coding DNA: TGTGCCAGCAGTCCAAGCGCGGGAGGGCCCTACGAGCAGTACTTC. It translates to CASSPSAGGPYEQYF.

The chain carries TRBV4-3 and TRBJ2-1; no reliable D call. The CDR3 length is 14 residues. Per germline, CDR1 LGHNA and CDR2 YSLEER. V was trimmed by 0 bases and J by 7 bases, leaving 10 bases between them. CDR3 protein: CASSQDLARNEQFF. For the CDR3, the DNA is TGCGCCAGCAGCCAAGATTTGGCGAGGAATGAGCAGTTCTTC.

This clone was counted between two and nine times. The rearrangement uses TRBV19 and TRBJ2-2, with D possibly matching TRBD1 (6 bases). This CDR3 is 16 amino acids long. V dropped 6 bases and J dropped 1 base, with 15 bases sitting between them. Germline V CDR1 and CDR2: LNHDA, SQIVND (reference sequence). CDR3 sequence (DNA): TGTGCCAGTAGCCAAACCAGGGGAGTGAACACCGGGGAGCTGTTTTTT. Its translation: CASSQTRGVNTGELFF.

CDR3 DNA: TGTGCCAGCAGCTTAAGACTAGCGGGAGTCAATGAGCAGTTCTTC. This translates into CASSLRLAGVNEQFF. The chain carries TRBV7-3 and TRBJ2-1, with TRBD2 identical over 12 bases. Per the germline V gene, CDR1 is SGHTA and CDR2 is FQGTGA. The CDR3 is 15 amino acids. V lost 1 base, J lost 6 bases, and 1 base stayed unmatched.

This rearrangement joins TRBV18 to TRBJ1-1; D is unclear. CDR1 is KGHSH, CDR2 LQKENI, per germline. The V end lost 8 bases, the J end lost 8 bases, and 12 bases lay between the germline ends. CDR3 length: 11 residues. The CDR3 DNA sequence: TGTGCCAGCACAAGTCATGCCGAAGCTTTCTTT. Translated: CASTSHAEAFF.

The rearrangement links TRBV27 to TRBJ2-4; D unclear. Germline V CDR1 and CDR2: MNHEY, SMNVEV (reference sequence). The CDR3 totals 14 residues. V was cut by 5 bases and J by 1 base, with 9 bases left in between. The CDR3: CASSIARAKNIQYF. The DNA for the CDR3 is TGTGCCAGCAGTATAGCTCGGGCCAAAAACATTCAGTACTTC.

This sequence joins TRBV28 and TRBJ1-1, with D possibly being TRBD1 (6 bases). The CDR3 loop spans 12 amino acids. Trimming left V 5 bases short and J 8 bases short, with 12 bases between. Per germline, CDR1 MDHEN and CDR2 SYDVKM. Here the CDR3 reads CASSEADSEAFF. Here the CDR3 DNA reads TGTGCCAGCAGTGAGGCGGACAGCGAAGCTTTCTTT.

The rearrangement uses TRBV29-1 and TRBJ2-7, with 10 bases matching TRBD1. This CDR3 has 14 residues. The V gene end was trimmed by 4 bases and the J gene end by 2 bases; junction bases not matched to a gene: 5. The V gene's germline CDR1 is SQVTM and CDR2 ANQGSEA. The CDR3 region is CSVARDRGTYEQYF. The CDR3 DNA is TGCAGCGTTGCGCGGGACAGGGGAACCTACGAGCAGTACTTC.

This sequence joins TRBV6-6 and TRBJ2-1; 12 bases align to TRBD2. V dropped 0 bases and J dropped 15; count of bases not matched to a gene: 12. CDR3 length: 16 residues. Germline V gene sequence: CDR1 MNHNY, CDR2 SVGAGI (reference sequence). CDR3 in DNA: TGTGCCAGCAGTTACTCGACGGTAGAACTAGCGGGAGGCCCGTTCTTC. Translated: CASSYSTVELAGGPFF.

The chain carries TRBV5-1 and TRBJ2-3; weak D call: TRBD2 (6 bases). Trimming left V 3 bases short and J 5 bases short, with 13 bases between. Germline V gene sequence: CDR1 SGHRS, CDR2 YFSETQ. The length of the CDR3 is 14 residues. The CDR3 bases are TGCGCCAGCAGCTGGACGACTAGTGAAGATACGCAGTATTTT. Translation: CASSWTTSEDTQYF.

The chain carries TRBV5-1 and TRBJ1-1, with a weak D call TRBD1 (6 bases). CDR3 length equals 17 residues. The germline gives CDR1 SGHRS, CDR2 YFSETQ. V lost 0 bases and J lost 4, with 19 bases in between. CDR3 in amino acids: CASSLGLLGAGGTEAFF. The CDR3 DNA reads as TGCGCCAGCAGCTTGGGTCTGCTGGGGGCAGGCGGCACTGAAGCTTTCTTT.

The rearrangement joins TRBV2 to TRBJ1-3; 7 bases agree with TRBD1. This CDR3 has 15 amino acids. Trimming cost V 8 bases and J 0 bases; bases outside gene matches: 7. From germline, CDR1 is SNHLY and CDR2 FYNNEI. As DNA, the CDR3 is TGTGCCAGCCGGCGGTCAGGGGGCTCTGGAAACACCATATATTTT. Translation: CASRRSGGSGNTIYF. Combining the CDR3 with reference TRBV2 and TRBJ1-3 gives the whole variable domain EPEVTQTPSHQVTQMGQEVILRCVPISNHLYFYWYRQILGQKVEFLVSFYNNEISEKSEIFDDQFSVERPDGSNFTLKIRSTKLEDSAMYFCASRRSGGSGNTIYFGEGSWLTVV.

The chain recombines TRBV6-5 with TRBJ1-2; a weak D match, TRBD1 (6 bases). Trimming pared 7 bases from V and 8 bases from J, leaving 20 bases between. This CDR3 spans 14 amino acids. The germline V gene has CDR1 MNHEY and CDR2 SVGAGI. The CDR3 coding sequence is TGTGCCAGCACCAACACCCGGGGGGCGGGCGGCTACACCTTC. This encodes CASTNTRGAGGYTF.

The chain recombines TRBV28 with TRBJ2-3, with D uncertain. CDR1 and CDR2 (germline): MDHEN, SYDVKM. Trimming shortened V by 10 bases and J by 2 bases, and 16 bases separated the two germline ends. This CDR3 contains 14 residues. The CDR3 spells CAIAQGDHTDTQYF. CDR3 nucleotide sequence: TGTGCCATAGCACAAGGAGACCACACAGATACGCAGTATTTT.

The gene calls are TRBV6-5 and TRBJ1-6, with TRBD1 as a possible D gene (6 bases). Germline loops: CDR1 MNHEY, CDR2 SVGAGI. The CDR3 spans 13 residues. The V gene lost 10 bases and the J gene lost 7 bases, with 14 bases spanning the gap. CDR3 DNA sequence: TGTGCCACCCGGACAGTTAGCAATTCACCCCTCCACTTT. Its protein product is CATRTVSNSPLHF.

CDR3 sequence: CASSQRGTQRYTNADTQYF. In DNA, the CDR3 is TGTGCCAGCAGTCAAAGGGGAACCCAGAGGTACACTAACGCAGATACGCAGTATTTT. The chain joins TRBV27 to TRBJ2-3; TRBD1 is a possible D gene (5 bases). The CDR3 is made up of 19 amino acids. CDR1 and CDR2 from the germline V gene are MNHEY and SMNVEV (reference sequence). V was pared by 5 bases and J by 4 bases, with 28 bases between.

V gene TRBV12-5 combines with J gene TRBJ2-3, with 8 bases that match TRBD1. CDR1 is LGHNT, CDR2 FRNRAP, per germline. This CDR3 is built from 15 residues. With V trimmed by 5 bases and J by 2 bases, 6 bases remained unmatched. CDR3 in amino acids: CASGRGQGPTDTQYF. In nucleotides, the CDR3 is TGTGCTAGTGGTAGAGGACAGGGACCCACAGATACGCAGTATTTT.